This T cell receptor (beta chain) was captured in a study of CD8+ T cells in alopecia areata. General study results and limits: In lesional scalp, particularly from alopecia totalis/universalis, clonality was higher than in normal scalp. Association of baseline CD8+ expansion with response is uncertain owing to one nonresponder.

Extracted from the samples, RNA was reverse transcribed into cDNA to serve as the sequencing template. Profiled with immunoSEQ multiplex PCR; TCRdb holds only in-frame clones, not every one. The data show 190,000 or so clones, with 45% to 75% seen just once and 3.3% held by the top ten. Germline V gene sequence: CDR1 SGHVS, CDR2 FQNEAQ. V was pared by 5 bases and J by 4 bases, with 5 bases of the junction left unmatched. The CDR3 runs 14 residues. A note on this clone: Its specificity is unknown.

The treatment: oral pan-JAK inhibitor, 5-10 mg twice daily. V and J are TRBV7-8 and TRBJ2-5; 9 bases align to TRBD2. The source of this sequence is a human donor with alopecia areata. The sequencing here drew on CD4+ T cells sorted from blood, taken at week 4, from a patient treated with tofacitinib. DNA for the CDR3: TGTGCCAGCAGCCTAGGACTAGCGAGAGAGACCCAGTACTTC. Translated, it gives CASSLGLARETQYF.